This T cell receptor beta chain was identified during a study of regulatory T cells in long-lasting Graves disease (TCRdb year 2021). About the investigation overall: In the newly diagnosed Graves' disease group, patients had been taking antithyroid drugs for less than 3 months. Persistent Graves' disease patients were compared with newly diagnosed Graves' disease patients by peripheral blood TCR sequencing and RNA sequencing. A total of approximately 35 samples underwent TCR sequencing: some 13 from persistent and some 20 from newly diagnosed Graves' disease patients. The study took place in China and was registered as a clinical trial.

Libraries were built with multiplex PCR. Sequencing used an Illumina HiSeq 4000. CDR3 regions were amplified by Arm-PCR with iRepertoire HTBI primers to construct TCR beta libraries. Gel purification was performed on PCR products prior to sequencing. Per the source publication's procedure: Gene usage analysis of CDR3 amino acid clonotypes used the approximately 62 TRBV and 14 TRBJ segments found across samples. COPE and FqMerger were used to merge filtered high-quality paired reads into contigs. BLAST was used to align contigs to IMGT TRBV, TRBD and TRBJ reference genes, with CDR3 defined following IMGT. Clonotypes above 0.1% frequency were classified as highly expanded clones. Shannon entropy was used to measure repertoire diversity, and the Gini coefficient was used to measure V-J evenness. A clonotype was considered public if more than one individual shared it. TCRdb trimmed public reads at Q25 via fastp, called clones via MiXCR and kept in-frame beta chains. Records with the same CDR3 protein are collapsed into one entry carrying the most frequent genes and DNA. The V and J calls were determined by TCRdb, not by the authors. The sample records around 420,000 distinct CDR3 sequences, about a sixth of which are singletons. About a fifth of the sample comes from the top ten.

In the paper's terms, the time point label means: newly diagnosed GD, antithyroid drugs for less than 3 months. For both TCR sequencing and RNA sequencing, RNA was extracted from PBMCs in TRIzol. The diagnosis of Graves' disease followed American Thyroid Association guidelines. Patients were recruited from an endocrinology department in Xi'an, China. From each patient, about 8.9 milliliters of peripheral blood was collected into an EDTA anticoagulant tube. Ficoll Paque Plus density gradient separation was used to isolate PBMCs, and no further T cell sorting was performed. An Agilent 2100 Bioanalyzer and agarose gel were used to check RNA quality, and a NanoDrop 2000 was used to measure RNA concentration. The paper's findings and limits, for the study overall: TRBV28, TRBJ1-2 and TRBJ2-5 were preferentially used in persistent disease, while TRBV20-1 and TRBJ2-1 were favored in newly diagnosed disease. Only the TCR beta chain was sequenced and analyzed. Compared with newly diagnosed patients, patients with persistent Graves' disease had lower TCR Shannon entropy and fewer highly expanded clones, which suggests clonal expansion. Persistent patients shared more public clonotypes among themselves (fewer than 3,000) than newly diagnosed patients did (more than 850). The authors acknowledged the small sample size as a limitation that may reduce accuracy. Peripheral blood alone was examined, since thyroid tissue, which constituted the primary lesion, could not be accessed.

The CDR3 sequence holds 14 residues, the cysteine and phenylalanine included. Of the read, only the CDR3 DNA is kept; its 42 bases are in frame from base 1. As encoded in the germline V gene (reference sequence), CDR1 is DFQATT while CDR2 is SNEGSKA. The germline V end is reduced by 5 bases and the J end by 3 bases; junction bases left unmatched: 10. Of note for this clonotype: Which antigen it targets is not known. No qualities accompany the bases; no much larger clone lies one base away.

The V gene is TRBV20-1 and the J gene is TRBJ2-7; 7 bases in the junction line up with TRBD2. Specimen: peripheral blood mononuclear cells (PBMCs), collected at new diagnosis, from a patient treated with antithyroid drugs. The TCR originated in a female donor with Graves disease. The DNA sequence is as follows: TGCAGTGCTCGTAACCCGGGGGGAAACTACGAGCAGTACTTC. Its protein reads: CSARNPGGNYEQYF.